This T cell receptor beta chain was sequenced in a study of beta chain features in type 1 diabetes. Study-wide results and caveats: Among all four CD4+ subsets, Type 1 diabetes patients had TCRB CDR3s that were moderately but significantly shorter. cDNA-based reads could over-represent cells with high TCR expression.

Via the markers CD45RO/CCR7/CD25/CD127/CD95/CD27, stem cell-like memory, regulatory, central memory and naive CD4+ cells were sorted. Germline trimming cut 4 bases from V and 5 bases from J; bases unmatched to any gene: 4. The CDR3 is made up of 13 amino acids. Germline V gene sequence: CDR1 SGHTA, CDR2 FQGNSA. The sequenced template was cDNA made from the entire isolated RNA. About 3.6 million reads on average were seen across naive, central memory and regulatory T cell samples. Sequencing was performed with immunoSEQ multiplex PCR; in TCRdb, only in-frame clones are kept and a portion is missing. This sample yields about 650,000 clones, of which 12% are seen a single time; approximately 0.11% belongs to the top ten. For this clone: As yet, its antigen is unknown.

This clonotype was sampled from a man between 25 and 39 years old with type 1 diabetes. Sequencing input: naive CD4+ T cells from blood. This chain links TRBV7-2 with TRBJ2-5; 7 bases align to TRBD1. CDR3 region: CASSSTGSETQYF. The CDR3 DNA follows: TGTGCCAGCAGCTCGACAGGGTCGGAGACCCAGTACTTC.